This T cell receptor beta chain is drawn from a study of T cells in Graves' hyperthyroidism and ophthalmopathy. CDR3 size: 18 residues. Germline V gene lookup returns CDR1 LGHDT and CDR2 YNNKEL (reference sequence). V lost 0 bases and J lost 0, with 15 bases in between. The CDR3 regions of TCR beta were amplified from RNA transcripts. HTBI primers were employed in a first-round RT-PCR of the TCR CDR3. TCRdb analysed the multiplex PCR reads with MiXCR anew, one entry per CDR3 protein. The sample records fewer than 550,000 distinct CDR3 sequences, around 14% being singletons. This clonotype was seen repeatedly, ten times or more. The antigen remains unidentified. The study's findings and limits: Most expanded thyroid clonotypes above 0.001 recurred in blood.

The source material was blood. This chain connects TRBV3-1 to TRBJ2-1; D unresolved. The clonotype originates from a woman between 18 and 30 years old with Graves' hyperthyroidism. The CDR3, as DNA: TGTGCCAGCAGCCAAGACCCTCCAGTCTTTGGCTCCTACAATGAGCAGTTCTTC. Translation gives CASSQDPPVFGSYNEQFF.